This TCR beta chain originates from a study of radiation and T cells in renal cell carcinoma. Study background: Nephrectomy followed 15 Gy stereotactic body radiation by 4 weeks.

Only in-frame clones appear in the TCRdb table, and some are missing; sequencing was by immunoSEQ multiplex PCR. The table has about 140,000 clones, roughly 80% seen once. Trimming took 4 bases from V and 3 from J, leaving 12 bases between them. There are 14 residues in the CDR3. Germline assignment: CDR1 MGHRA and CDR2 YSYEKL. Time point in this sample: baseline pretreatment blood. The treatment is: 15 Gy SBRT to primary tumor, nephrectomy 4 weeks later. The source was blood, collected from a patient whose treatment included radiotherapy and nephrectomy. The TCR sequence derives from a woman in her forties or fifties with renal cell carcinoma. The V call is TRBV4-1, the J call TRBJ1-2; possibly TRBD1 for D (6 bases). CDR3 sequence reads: CASSPRQDYYGYTF. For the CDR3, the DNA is TGCGCCAGCAGCCCCCGACAGGACTACTATGGCTACACCTTC.